The rows below give T cell receptor beta chains drawn from one sample of a study of T cells in Graves' hyperthyroidism and ophthalmopathy. TCRdb analysed the multiplex PCR reads with MiXCR anew, one entry per CDR3 protein. Here the sample spans about 580,000 distinct CDR3 sequences, about 14% being singletons. Sequencing was done on a sample of blood. These receptor sequences come from a woman aged 25 to 45 with Graves' hyperthyroidism that later progressed to Graves' ophthalmopathy. CDR3s include the opening cysteine and the closing phenylalanine or tryptophan. D genes are given only for firm matches. The listing skips clone size in some rows; elsewhere it reads once, few, many or a size class.

v_gene	d_gene	abundance	j_gene	CDR3nt	CDR3aa
TRBV2	.	.	TRBJ2-7	TGTGCCAGCACAGCAGACACAACCCCCTACGAGCAGTACTTC	CASTADTTPYEQYF
TRBV20-1	.	few	TRBJ2-2	TGCAGTGCCCCAAGGGGGAAATACACCGGGGAGCTGTTTTTT	CSAPRGKYTGELFF
TRBV7-9	.	.	TRBJ2-5	TGTGCCAGCAACCCACGGGGAATGGAGACCCAGTACTTC	CASNPRGMETQYF
TRBV29-1	TRBD1	.	TRBJ1-4	TGCAGCGTTGAAGTGCAGGGGGTTGAAAAACTGTTTTTT	CSVEVQGVEKLFF
TRBV19	.	few	TRBJ1-1	TGTGCCAGTAGTATAACGGGGGCCTCGGAGACTGAAGCTTTCTTT	CASSITGASETEAFF
TRBV6-6	.	.	TRBJ2-7	TGTGCCAGCAGTTACTCGATTTACAGCTCCTACGAGCAGTACTTC	CASSYSIYSSYEQYF
TRBV25-1	.	.	TRBJ1-3	TGTGCCAGCAGTGACCCGGGACGGGTCTCTGGAAACACCATATATTTT	CASSDPGRVSGNTIYF
TRBV9	.	few	TRBJ2-1	TGTGCCAGCAGCCTAGAAGATTCCACCCCGTTCTTC	CASSLEDSTPFF
TRBV7-2	TRBD2	many	TRBJ2-5	TGTGCCAGCAGCCCCGGACCGGCGGGGGCCCAGTACTTC	CASSPGPAGAQYF
TRBV28	.	many	TRBJ1-2	TGTGCCAGCAGACCCCAGGGTCGGTATGGCTACACCTTC	CASRPQGRYGYTF
TRBV20-1	TRBD1	.	TRBJ1-6	TGCAGTGCTAAACAGGGGGATAATTCACCCCTCCACTTT	CSAKQGDNSPLHF
TRBV24-1	.	many	TRBJ2-7	TGTGCCACCAGTCCCTCATGGTCCTACGAGCAGTACTTC	CATSPSWSYEQYF
TRBV2	.	many	TRBJ1-1	TGTGCCAGCAGTGAACCCGCGGAGGGCACTGAAGCTTTCTTT	CASSEPAEGTEAFF
TRBV19	.	.	TRBJ2-7	TGTGCCAGTAGTAGGGGAGACAGAACCTACGAGCAGTACTTC	CASSRGDRTYEQYF
TRBV28	TRBD1	few	TRBJ1-5	TGTGCCAGCAGTACCCCAGGGGGACCGGTCAATCAGCCCCAGCATTTT	CASSTPGGPVNQPQHF